This T cell receptor beta chain was identified in a study of vaccination and CD4 T cells after COVID-19. Sequenced with the Oncomine TCR Beta short-read assay was DNA taken from cultured CD4+ T cells. TCRdb passed the PCR reads through MiXCR, listing each CDR3 protein once. The sample shows tens of thousands of distinct CDR3 sequences, 50% of them seen only once. Treatment in this sample: approximately 11-day PBMC culture with coronavirus spike peptide pools or control peptides (ViraFEST assay). CDR1 and CDR2 from the germline V gene are GTSNPN and SVGIG (reference sequence). The CDR3 is 14 amino acids. Trimming stripped 0 bases from V and 0 bases from J, with 6 bases between. Notes on this clonotype: What it binds is not known.

Sequenced here: CD4+ T cells from blood, cultured in vitro, sampled before SARS-CoV-2 vaccination. The TCR was taken from a human donor who received a COVID-19 vaccine. The V call is TRBV30, the J call TRBJ1-5, with D unclear. DNA of the CDR3: TGTGCCTGGAGTGTCGGCTATAGCAATCAGCCCCAGCATTTT. Translated: CAWSVGYSNQPQHF.